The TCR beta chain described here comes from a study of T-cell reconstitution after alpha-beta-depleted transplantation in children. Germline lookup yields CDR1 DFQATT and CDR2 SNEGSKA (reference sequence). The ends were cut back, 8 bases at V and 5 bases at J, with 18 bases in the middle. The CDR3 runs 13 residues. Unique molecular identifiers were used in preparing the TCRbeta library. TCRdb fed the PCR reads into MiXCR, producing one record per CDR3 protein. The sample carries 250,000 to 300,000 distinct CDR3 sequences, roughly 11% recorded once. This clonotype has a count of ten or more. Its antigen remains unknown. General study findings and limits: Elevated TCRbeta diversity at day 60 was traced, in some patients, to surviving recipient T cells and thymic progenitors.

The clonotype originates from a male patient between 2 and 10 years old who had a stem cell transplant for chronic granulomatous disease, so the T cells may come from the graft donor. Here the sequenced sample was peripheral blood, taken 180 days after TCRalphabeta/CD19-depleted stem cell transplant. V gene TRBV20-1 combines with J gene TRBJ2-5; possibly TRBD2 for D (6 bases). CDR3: CSIPTRAVETQYF. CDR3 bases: TGCAGTATTCCGACTAGAGCTGTTGAGACCCAGTACTTC.